This T cell receptor beta chain was sequenced in a study of T cell repertoires in cytomegalovirus infection. This CDR3 has 13 amino acids. V was shortened by 2 bases and J by 4 bases, with 9 bases between the two germline ends. The germline V gene has CDR1 LGHDT and CDR2 YNNKEL (reference sequence). This clonotype occurred a few times. TCRdb reprocessed the reads via MiXCR and lists one record per CDR3 protein. Of 450,000 to 600,000 distinct CDR3 sequences in the sample, about 11% were seen once. Sequencing input: PBMCs. This receptor was taken from a human donor in good health (CMV status not recorded). Some clones in this sample may be carry-over from other donors' samples. This chain links TRBV3-1 with TRBJ2-7, with D uncertain. The CDR3 loop is CASSQLEGYEQYF. The CDR3 nucleotides read TGTGCCAGCAGCCAACTGGAAGGGTACGAGCAGTACTTC.